This T cell receptor beta chain was captured in a study of tumor and adjacent non-tumor tissue in lung cancer. Findings and limits, study-wide: Normal lung showed higher cumulative top 100 clone frequency than tumor.

There are 16 residues in the CDR3. Per germline, CDR1 SGHNT and CDR2 YYREEE (reference sequence). Trimming cost V 9 bases and J 4 bases, with 25 bases left between them. This sample's RNA came from whole unsorted tissue. Three rounds of nested PCR, following a modified ARM-PCR protocol, produced the TCRbeta library. MiXCR, applied by TCRdb to the multiplex PCR reads, yields one record per CDR3 protein. The table shows some 90,000 distinct CDR3 sequences, with around two thirds occurring only once. Notes on this clonotype: The antigen is undetermined.

The receptor was isolated from a man in his 70s with non-small cell lung cancer. The V gene is TRBV5-4, the J gene TRBJ1-2, with D perhaps matching TRBD1 (6 bases). Sequenced: lung tumor tissue. The CDR3 DNA follows: TGTGCCATCCCCGGGGGCCAGGGCCACAACTCCTATGGCTACACCTTC. This translates into CAIPGGQGHNSYGYTF.